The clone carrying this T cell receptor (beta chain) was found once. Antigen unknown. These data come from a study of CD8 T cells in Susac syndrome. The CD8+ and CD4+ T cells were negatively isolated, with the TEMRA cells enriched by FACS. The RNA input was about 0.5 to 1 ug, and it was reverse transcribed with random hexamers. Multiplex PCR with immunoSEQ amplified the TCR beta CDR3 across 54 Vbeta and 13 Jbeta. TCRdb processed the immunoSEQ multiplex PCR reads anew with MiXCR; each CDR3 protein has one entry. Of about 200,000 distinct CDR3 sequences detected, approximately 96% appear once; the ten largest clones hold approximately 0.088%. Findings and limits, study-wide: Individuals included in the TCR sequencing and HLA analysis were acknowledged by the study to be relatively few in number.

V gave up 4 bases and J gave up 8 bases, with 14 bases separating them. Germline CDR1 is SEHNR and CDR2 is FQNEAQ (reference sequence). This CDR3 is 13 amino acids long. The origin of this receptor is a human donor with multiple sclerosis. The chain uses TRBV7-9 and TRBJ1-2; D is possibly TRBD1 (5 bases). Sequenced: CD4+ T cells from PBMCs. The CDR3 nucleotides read TGTGCCAGCAGCTCGGACACGCCGGTGGGCTACACCTTC. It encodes CASSSDTPVGYTF.